These T cell receptor beta chains were read from a single sample in a study of radiotherapy plus CTLA-4 blockade in lung cancer. The protocol was immunoSEQ multiplex PCR, while the TCRdb copy is restricted to in-frame clones and leaves out a portion. The sample lists tens of thousands of clones, 85% to 90% occurring once. Specimen: peripheral blood, collected from a patient treated with radiotherapy plus ipilimumab. All receptors come from a human donor with non-small cell lung cancer who had stable disease on radiotherapy plus ipilimumab. CDR3s leave out the opening cysteine and the closing phenylalanine or tryptophan. The order of the fields is J gene, V gene, CDR3 protein.

>TRBJ2-7|TRBV28
ATTGRNEQY
>TRBJ2-5|TRBV19
ASSPSRGREGRETQY
>TRBJ2-7|TRBV18
ASSPGDRAAEAYEQY
>TRBJ1-1|TRBV5-4
ASSLAQAKNTEAF
>TRBJ2-1|TRBV2
ASSPRTGASSYNEQF
>TRBJ2-7|TRBV20-1
SAQTGYEQY
>TRBJ2-3|TRBV7-8
ASSIGVRRTDTQY
>TRBJ2-1|TRBV4-3
ASSPGTSGGVSGEQF
>TRBJ1-2|TRBV27
ASSARRTGGSYGYT
>TRBJ2-3|TRBV30
AWSVLSGTYTDTQY
>NA|TRBV25-1
ASSGSLGSSYEQY
>TRBJ2-7|TRBV19
ASSPGQGGYEQY
>TRBJ2-3|TRBV7-3
ASSSTVWEGDTQY
>TRBJ2-3|TRBV5-1
ASSLEADSTQY
>TRBJ2-1|TRBV6-4
ASSDTDSYNEQF
>TRBJ1-2|TRBV11-2
ASSLDPEGGNYGYT
>TRBJ2-3|TRBV19
ASFLTGTEDTQY
>TRBJ2-1|TRBV7-3
ASSSSGTGSYNEQF
>TRBJ1-5|TRBV28
ASSLLRFDSENQPQH
>TRBJ2-7|TRBV30
AWSHGDEQY
>TRBJ2-1|TRBV2
ASLAGVNNEQF
>TRBJ2-1|TRBV9
ASSVGGGPGMGQF
>TRBJ2-6|TRBV27
ASSLAGGAGANVLT
>TRBJ1-3|TRBV5-1
ASSLDPGDTIY
>TRBJ1-4|TRBV5-4
ASSQDRGGDEKLF
>TRBJ2-1|TRBV7-9
ASSLSTSFNEQF
>TRBJ1-2|TRBV20-1
SARTGEGYT
>TRBJ2-6|TRBV7-3
ASSRGIGANVLT
>TRBJ2-5|TRBV29-1
SVDSGRAVETQY
>NA|TRBV27
ASSLMGASHEQY
>TRBJ2-7|TRBV28
ASSSPDRPYEQY
>TRBJ2-1|TRBV28
ASRTGRERLNEQF
>TRBJ1-5|TRBV28
ASRLSRWDRGAEQPQH
>TRBJ2-7|TRBV10-3
AISFTGFDEQY
>TRBJ2-2|TRBV2
ASSVGGTGELF
>TRBJ1-5|TRBV19
ASGQGPSNQPQH
>TRBJ1-6|TRBV6-1
ASGDGSSPLH
>TRBJ2-1|TRBV5-6
ASSFRDSTYNEQF
>TRBJ2-1|TRBV19
ASSILAGVGEQF
>TRBJ2-4|TRBV4-3
VSSQTSSGVSPLAKNIQY
>TRBJ2-3|TRBV6-1
ASSQGLRTDTQY
>TRBJ2-1|TRBV10-3
AISESGGGLYNEQF
>TRBJ2-7|TRBV5-7
ASSLGIASGIYYEQY
>TRBJ2-7|TRBV2
ASSGTGRSYEQY
>TRBJ1-5|TRBV19
ASSISNRGASQPQH
>TRBJ2-5|TRBV30
AWRTSGSDATQY
>TRBJ2-2|TRBV2
ASSLEHGELF
>TRBJ1-3|TRBV27
ASSRAPSSSGNTIY